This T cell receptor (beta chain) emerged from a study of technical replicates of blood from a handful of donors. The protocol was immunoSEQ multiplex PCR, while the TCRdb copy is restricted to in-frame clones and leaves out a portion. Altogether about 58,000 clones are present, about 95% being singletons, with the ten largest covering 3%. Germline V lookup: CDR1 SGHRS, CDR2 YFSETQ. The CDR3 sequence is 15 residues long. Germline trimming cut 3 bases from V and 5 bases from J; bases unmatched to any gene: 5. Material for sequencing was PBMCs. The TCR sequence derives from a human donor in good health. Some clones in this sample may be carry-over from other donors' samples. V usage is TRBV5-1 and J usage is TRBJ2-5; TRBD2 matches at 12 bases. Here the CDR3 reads CASSSRLAGDETQYF. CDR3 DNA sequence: TGCGCCAGCAGCTCTAGACTAGCGGGGGATGAGACCCAGTACTTC.